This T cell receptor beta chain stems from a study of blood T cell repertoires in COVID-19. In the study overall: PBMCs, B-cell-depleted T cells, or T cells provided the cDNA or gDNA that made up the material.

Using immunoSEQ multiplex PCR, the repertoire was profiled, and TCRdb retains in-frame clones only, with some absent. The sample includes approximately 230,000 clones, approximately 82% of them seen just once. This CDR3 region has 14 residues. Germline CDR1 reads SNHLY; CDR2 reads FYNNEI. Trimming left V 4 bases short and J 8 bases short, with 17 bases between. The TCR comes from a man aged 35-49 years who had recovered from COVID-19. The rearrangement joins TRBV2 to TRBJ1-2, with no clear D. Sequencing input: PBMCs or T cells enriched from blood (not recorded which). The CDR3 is CASSAFGQAGGYTF. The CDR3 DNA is TGTGCCAGCAGTGCTTTCGGGCAGGCGGGGGGCTACACCTTC.